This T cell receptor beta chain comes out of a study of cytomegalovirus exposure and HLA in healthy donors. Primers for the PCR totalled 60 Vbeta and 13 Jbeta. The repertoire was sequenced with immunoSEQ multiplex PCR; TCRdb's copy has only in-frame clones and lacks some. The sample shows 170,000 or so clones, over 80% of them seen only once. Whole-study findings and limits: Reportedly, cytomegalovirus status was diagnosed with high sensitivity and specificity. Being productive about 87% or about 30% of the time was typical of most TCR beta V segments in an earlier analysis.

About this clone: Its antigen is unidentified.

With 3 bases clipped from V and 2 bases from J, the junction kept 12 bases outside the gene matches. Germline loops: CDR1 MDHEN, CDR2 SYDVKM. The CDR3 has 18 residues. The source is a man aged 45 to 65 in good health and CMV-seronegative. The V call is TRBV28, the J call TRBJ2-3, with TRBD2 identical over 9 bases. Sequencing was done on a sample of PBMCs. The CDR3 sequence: CASSFDLAGPRYTDTQYF. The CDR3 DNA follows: TGTGCCAGCAGTTTTGACCTAGCGGGGCCTCGATACACAGATACGCAGTATTTT.